This entry lists 16 T cell receptor beta chains sequenced from one sample in a study of a mutant IDH1 vaccine in newly diagnosed glioma. Indicated time point: week 23, last vaccination. Doses comprised 300 ug of mutant IDH1 20-mer peptide each, plus topical imiquimod. The antigens these receptors bind are not known. The data were produced by immunoSEQ multiplex PCR, yet TCRdb's version contains in-frame clones alone and is incomplete. The sample comprises approximately 66,000 clones, roughly 84% of which are singletons, and about 14% rests with the top ten. The specimen was PBMCs, collected from a glioma patient whose treatment included an IDH1 peptide vaccine. These receptors were collected from a man between 18 and 35 years old with glioma.

The chain links TRBV2 to TRBJ2-3; D is perhaps TRBD2 (7 bases). Germline V gene data show CDR1 as SNHLY and CDR2 as FYNNEI. V was shortened by 7 bases and J by 6 bases, with 17 bases between the two germline ends. This CDR3 is 14 amino acids long. The CDR3 reads CASTLGGAGDTQYF. In nucleotides, the CDR3 is TGTGCCAGCACGCTGGGGGGGGCAGGTGATACGCAGTATTTT. The variable domain in full, completed from reference TRBV2 and TRBJ2-3, reads EPEVTQTPSHQVTQMGQEVILRCVPISNHLYFYWYRQILGQKVEFLVSFYNNEISEKSEIFDDQFSVERPDGSNFTLKIRSTKLEDSAMYFCASTLGGAGDTQYFGPGTRLTVL.

Only a few counts were recorded for this clone. The chain links TRBV29-1 to TRBJ2-5, with D possibly matching TRBD1 (6 bases). The CDR3 runs to 12 residues. Germline V gives CDR1 SQVTM, CDR2 ANQGSEA. V lost 6 bases and J lost 2, with 10 bases in between. CDR3 bases: TGCAGCGTCCTCGGGACACAAGAGACCCAGTACTTC. Its protein product is CSVLGTQETQYF.

The gene calls are TRBV7-3 and TRBJ2-2; 7 nucleotides agree with TRBD2. The CDR3 length is 14 residues. V was clipped by 5 bases and J by 4 bases; unmatched bases: 4. Germline V gene lookup returns CDR1 SGHTA and CDR2 FQGTGA. CDR3 nucleotide sequence: TGTGCCAGCAGCCAATCGGGGGGCACCGGGGAGCTGTTTTTT. Translation gives CASSQSGGTGELFF.

CDR3 region: CSVSGQGNTQYF. In DNA form, the CDR3 reads TGCAGCGTCTCAGGACAGGGTAATACGCAGTATTTT. This chain uses TRBV29-1 with TRBJ2-3, with 8 bases that match TRBD1. CDR3 length equals 12 residues. The germline V gene has CDR1 SQVTM and CDR2 ANQGSEA. Losses at the gene ends were 6 bases for V and 7 bases for J; bases not matched to a gene: 6.

The chain employs TRBV18 and TRBJ2-3; D gene uncertain. The germline V gene has CDR1 KGHSH and CDR2 LQKENI. The CDR3 sequence is 14 residues long. Deletions cut 2 bases from V and 1 base from J, with 7 bases between. This chain's CDR3 is CASSPSTRTDTQYF. CDR3 bases: TGTGCCAGCTCACCATCCACCCGCACAGATACGCAGTATTTT.

This sequence joins TRBV7-9 and TRBJ2-1; TRBD2 agrees at 7 bases. Trimming removed 5 bases from V and 2 bases from J; junction bases left unmatched: 12. This CDR3 spans 17 amino acids. Germline CDR1 is SEHNR and CDR2 is FQNEAQ (reference sequence). DNA for the CDR3: TGTGCCAGCAGCCCTCCGGTGGCTAGCGGTCCCTACAATGAGCAGTTCTTC. This encodes CASSPPVASGPYNEQFF.

The genes are TRBV9 and TRBJ2-5, with 9 bases matching TRBD2. V was clipped by 2 bases and J by 2 bases; unmatched bases: 13. Germline assignment: CDR1 SGDLS and CDR2 YYNGEE. The CDR3 has 18 amino acids. Written as DNA, the CDR3 is TGTGCCAGCAGCGTGGGATCCGGGACTAGCCACCCTCAAGAGACCCAGTACTTC. This sequence encodes CASSVGSGTSHPQETQYF.

This clone was picked up one time. This sequence joins TRBV25-1 and TRBJ2-2; TRBD2 matches 14 bases. V shed 6 bases and J 3 bases; nucleotides not matched to a gene: 9. The CDR3 has 18 amino acids. The germline V gene has CDR1 MGHDK and CDR2 SYGVNS. The CDR3 bases are TGTGCCAGCAGCAAAGAGGGGGGACTAGCGGGAGACACCGGGGAGCTGTTTTTT. This sequence encodes CASSKEGGLAGDTGELFF.

The V call is TRBV28, the J call TRBJ2-7, with TRBD1 matching 10 bases. Germline trimming cut 7 bases from V and 6 bases from J; bases unmatched to any gene: 12. Per the germline V gene, CDR1 is MDHEN and CDR2 is SYDVKM. This CDR3 region has 15 residues. The CDR3 spells CASNAQGQGKFEQYF. CDR3 coding DNA: TGTGCCAGCAACGCGCAGGGACAGGGGAAGTTCGAGCAGTACTTC. Based on the CDR3 plus reference TRBV28 and TRBJ2-7, the full variable domain is DVKVTQSSRYLVKRTGEKVFLECVQDMDHENMFWYRQDPGLGLRLIYFSYDVKMKEKGDIPEGYSVSREKKERFSLILESASTNQTSMYLCASNAQGQGKFEQYFGPGTRLTVT.

CDR3 nucleotides: TGCAGCGTTGTCCAGGGCTACGAGCAGTACTTC. It translates to CSVVQGYEQYF. This chain connects TRBV29-1 to TRBJ2-7, with D perhaps matching TRBD1 (5 bases). This CDR3 contains 11 residues. Per the germline V gene, CDR1 is SQVTM and CDR2 is ANQGSEA. Trimming left V 4 bases short and J 3 bases short, with 7 bases between.

The chain has TRBV9 and TRBJ1-4, with 9 nucleotides matching TRBD1. From germline, CDR1 is SGDLS and CDR2 YYNGEE. The V segment lost 4 bases and the J segment 6 bases; nucleotides outside the gene matches: 4. The CDR3 consists of 14 residues. The DNA for the CDR3 is TGTGCCAGCAGCTTGGGACAGGGAGATGAAAAACTGTTTTTT. Protein product: CASSLGQGDEKLFF.

The V call is TRBV5-1, the J call TRBJ2-1; D not certain. V lost 4 bases and J 5 bases, leaving 10 bases between the germline ends. CDR1 SGHRS and CDR2 YFSETQ come from the germline V gene. The CDR3 extends over 13 amino acids. CDR3 in amino acids: CASSTRMDNEQFF. As DNA, the CDR3 is TGCGCCAGCAGCACCCGGATGGACAATGAGCAGTTCTTC.

The chain carries TRBV2 and TRBJ1-5; no definite D call. Deletions cut 5 bases from V and 0 bases from J, with 8 bases between. Germline CDR1 is SNHLY and CDR2 is FYNNEI. This CDR3 region has 14 residues. In nucleotides, the CDR3 is TGTGCCAGCAGTAAAAGGGCTAGCAATCAGCCCCAGCATTTT. This translates into CASSKRASNQPQHF.

The chain couples TRBV18 to TRBJ1-5; the D is unclear. The V gene's germline CDR1 is KGHSH and CDR2 LQKENI. This CDR3 is built from 12 residues. The ends were cut back, 0 bases at V and 4 bases at J, with 1 base in the middle. In nucleotides, the CDR3 is TGTGCCAGCTCACCACCGAATCAGCCCCAGCATTTT. Translation gives CASSPPNQPQHF.

The J gene is TRBJ2-2, the V gene TRBV5-6, with 15 bases lining up with TRBD2. Germline loops: CDR1 SGHDT, CDR2 YYEEEE. The CDR3 extends over 19 amino acids. Trimming removed 4 bases from V and 1 base from J; junction bases left unmatched: 8. Written as DNA, the CDR3 is TGTGCCAGCAGCGCATACCCGGGACTAGCGGGGGGGAACACCGGGGAGCTGTTTTTT. It is translated as CASSAYPGLAGGNTGELFF.

The chain links TRBV30 to TRBJ1-6; D remains ambiguous. V was shortened by 5 bases and J by 8 bases, with 16 bases between the two germline ends. This CDR3 spans 14 amino acids. The germline gives CDR1 GTSNPN, CDR2 SVGIG (reference sequence). CDR3 sequence: CAWLPFDWDSPLHF. The CDR3 DNA reads as TGTGCCTGGCTACCTTTTGACTGGGATTCACCCCTCCACTTT.